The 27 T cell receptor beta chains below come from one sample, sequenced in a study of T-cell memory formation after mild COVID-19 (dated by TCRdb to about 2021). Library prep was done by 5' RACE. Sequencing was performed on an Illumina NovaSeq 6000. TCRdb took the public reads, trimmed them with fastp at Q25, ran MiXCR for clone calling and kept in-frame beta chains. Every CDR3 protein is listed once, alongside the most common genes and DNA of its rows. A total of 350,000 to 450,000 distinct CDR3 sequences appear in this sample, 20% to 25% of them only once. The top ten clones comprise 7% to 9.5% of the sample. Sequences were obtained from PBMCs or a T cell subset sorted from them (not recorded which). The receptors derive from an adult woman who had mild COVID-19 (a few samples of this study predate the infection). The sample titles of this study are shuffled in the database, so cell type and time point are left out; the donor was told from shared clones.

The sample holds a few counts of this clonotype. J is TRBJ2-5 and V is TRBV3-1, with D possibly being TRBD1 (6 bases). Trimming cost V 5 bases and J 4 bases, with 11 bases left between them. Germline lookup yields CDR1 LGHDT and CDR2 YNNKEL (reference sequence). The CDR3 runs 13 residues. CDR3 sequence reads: CASSDTGRETQYF. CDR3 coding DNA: TGTGCCAGCAGCGATACAGGGAGAGAGACCCAGTACTTC.

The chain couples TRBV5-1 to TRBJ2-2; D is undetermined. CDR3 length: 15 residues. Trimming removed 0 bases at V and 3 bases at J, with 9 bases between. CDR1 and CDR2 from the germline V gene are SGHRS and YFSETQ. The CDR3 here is CASSLESIYTGELFF. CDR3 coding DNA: TGCGCCAGCAGCTTGGAGAGCATCTACACCGGGGAGCTGTTTTTT.

Written as DNA, the CDR3 is TGTGCCAGCAGCTATCTAGCGGGAGGGAACAATGAGCAGTTCTTC. As protein: CASSYLAGGNNEQFF. This rearrangement joins TRBV7-3 to TRBJ2-1; 12 nucleotides align to TRBD2. J was trimmed by 5 bases and V by 4 bases; bases with no gene match: 3. The CDR3 has 15 amino acids. Germline V CDR1 and CDR2: SGHTA, FQGTGA.

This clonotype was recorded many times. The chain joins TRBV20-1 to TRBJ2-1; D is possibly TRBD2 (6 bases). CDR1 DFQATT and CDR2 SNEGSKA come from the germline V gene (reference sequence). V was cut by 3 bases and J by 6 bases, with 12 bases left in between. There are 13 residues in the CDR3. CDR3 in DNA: TGCAGTGCTAGCGGGGGAGTGGGCAATGAGCAGTTCTTC. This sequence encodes CSASGGVGNEQFF.

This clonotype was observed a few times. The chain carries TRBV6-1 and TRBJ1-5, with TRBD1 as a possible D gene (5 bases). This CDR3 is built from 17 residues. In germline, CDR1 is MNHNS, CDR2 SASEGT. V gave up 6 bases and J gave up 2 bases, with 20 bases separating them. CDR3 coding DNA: TGTGCCAGCAGGAGGGTAGGAGTAGGGGCCGGCAATCAGCCCCAGCATTTT. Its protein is CASRRVGVGAGNQPQHF.

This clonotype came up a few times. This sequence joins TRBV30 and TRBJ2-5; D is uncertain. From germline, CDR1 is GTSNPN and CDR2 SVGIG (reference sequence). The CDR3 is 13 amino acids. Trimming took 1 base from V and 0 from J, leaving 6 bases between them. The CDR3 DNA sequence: TGTGCCTGGAGTGGGTCGGACCAAGAGACCCAGTACTTC. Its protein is CAWSGSDQETQYF.

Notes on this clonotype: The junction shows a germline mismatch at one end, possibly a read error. In DNA form, the CDR3 reads TGTGCCAGCAGGGGGGGGACAGGAGCGAACACTGAGGCTTTCTTT. This codes for CASRGGTGANTEAFF. The chain employs TRBV12-3 or TRBV12-4 and TRBJ1-1; 8 bases agree with TRBD1. The CDR3 has 15 residues.

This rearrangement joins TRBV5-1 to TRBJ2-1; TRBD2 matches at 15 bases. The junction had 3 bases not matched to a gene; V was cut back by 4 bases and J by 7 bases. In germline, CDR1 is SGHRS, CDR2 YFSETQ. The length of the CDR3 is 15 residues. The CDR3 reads CASSGTSGGPNEQFF. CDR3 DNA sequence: TGCGCCAGCAGCGGGACTAGCGGGGGGCCAAATGAGCAGTTCTTC.

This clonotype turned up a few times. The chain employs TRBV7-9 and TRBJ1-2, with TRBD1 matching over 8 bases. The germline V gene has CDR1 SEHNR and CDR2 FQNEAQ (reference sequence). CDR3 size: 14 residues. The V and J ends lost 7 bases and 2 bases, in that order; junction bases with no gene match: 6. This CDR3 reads CASTKDRENYGYTF. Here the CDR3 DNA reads TGTGCCAGCACAAAGGACAGGGAGAACTATGGCTACACCTTC.

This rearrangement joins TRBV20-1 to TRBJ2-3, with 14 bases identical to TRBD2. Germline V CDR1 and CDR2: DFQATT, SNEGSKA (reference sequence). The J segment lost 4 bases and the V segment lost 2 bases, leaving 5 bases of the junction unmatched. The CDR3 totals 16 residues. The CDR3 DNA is TGCAGTGCTAGAAAGGGACTAGCGGGAGATGCAGATACGCAGTATTTT. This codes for CSARKGLAGDADTQYF.

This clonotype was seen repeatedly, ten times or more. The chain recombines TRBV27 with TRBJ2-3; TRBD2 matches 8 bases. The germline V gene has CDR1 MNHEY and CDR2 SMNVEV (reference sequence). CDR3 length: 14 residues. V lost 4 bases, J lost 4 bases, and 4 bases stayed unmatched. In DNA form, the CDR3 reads TGTGCCAGCAGTTCGGGACTAGGTGCAGATACGCAGTATTTT. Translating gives CASSSGLGADTQYF.

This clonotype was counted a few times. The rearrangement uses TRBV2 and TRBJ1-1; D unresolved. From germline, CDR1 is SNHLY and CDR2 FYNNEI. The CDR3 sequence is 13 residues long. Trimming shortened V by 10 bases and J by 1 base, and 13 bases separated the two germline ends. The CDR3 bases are TGTGCCACCGAGGAAATGCCGAACACTGAAGCTTTCTTT. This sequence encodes CATEEMPNTEAFF.

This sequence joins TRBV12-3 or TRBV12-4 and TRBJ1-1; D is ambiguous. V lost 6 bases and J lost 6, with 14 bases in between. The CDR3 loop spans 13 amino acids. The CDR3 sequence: CASRDPPEAEAFF. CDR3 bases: TGTGCCAGCAGGGACCCCCCCGAGGCTGAAGCTTTCTTT.

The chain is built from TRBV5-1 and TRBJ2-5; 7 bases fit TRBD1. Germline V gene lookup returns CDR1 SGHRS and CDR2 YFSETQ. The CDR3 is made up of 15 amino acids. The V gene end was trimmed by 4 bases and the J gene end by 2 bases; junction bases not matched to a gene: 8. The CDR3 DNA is TGCGCCAGCAGCAGGACAGGCCAAACTCAAGAGACCCAGTACTTC. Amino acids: CASSRTGQTQETQYF.

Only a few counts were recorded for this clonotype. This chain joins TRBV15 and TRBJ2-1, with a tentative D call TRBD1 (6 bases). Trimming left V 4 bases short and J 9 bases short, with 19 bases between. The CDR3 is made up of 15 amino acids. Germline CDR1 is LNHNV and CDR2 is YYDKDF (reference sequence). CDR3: CATSNKGVGGGEQFF. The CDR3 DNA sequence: TGTGCCACCAGCAATAAGGGGGTAGGTGGCGGTGAGCAGTTCTTC.

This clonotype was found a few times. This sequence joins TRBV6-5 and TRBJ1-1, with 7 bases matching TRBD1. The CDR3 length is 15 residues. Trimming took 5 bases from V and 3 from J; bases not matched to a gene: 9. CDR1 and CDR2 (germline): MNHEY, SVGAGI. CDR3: CASSTLLTGDTEAFF. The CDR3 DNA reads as TGTGCCAGCAGTACTCTCCTAACAGGGGACACTGAAGCTTTCTTT.

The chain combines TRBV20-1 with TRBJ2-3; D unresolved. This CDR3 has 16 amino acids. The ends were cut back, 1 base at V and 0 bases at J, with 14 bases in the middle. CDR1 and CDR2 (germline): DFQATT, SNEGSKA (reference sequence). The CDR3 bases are TGCAGTGCTAGAGCTTATAACTTTCGAAGCACAGATACGCAGTATTTT. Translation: CSARAYNFRSTDTQYF.

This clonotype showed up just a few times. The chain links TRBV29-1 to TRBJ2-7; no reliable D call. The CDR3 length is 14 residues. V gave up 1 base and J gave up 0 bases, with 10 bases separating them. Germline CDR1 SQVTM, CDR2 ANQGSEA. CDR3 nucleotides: TGCAGCGTTGAAGGCGACGAGAGCTCCTACGAGCAGTACTTC. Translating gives CSVEGDESSYEQYF.

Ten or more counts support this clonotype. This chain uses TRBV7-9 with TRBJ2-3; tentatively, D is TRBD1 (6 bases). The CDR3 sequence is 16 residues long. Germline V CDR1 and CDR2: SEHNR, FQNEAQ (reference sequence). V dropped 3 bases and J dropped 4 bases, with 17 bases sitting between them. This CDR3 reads CASSFNRDTRSDTQYF. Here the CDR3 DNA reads TGTGCCAGCAGCTTCAACCGGGACACCCGTTCAGATACGCAGTATTTT. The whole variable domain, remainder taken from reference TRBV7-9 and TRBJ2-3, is DTGVSQNPRHKITKRGQNVTFRCDPISEHNRLYWYRQTLGQGPEFLTYFQNEAQLEKSRLLSDRFSAERPKGSFSTLEIQRTEQGDSAMYLCASSFNRDTRSDTQYFGPGTRLTVL.

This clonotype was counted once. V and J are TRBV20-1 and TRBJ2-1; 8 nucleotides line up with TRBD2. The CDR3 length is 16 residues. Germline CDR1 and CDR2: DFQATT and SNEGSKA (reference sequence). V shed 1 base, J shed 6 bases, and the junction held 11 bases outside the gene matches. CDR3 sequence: CSARAAEAGAINEQFF. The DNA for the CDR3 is TGCAGTGCTAGAGCAGCGGAAGCGGGAGCGATCAATGAGCAGTTCTTC.

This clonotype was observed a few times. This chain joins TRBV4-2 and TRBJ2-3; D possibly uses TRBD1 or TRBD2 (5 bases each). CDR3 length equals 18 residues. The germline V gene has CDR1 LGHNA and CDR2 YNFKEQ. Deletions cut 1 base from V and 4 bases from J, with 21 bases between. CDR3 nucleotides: TGTGCCAGCAGCCAAGTCCTGTTAGGGCAGGGAGCGTCAGATACGCAGTATTTT. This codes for CASSQVLLGQGASDTQYF.

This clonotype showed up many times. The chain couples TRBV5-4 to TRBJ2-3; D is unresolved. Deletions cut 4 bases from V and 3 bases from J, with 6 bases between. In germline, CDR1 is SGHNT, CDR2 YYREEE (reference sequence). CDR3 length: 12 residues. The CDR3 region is CASSMGTDTQYF. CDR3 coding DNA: TGTGCCAGCAGCATGGGAACAGATACGCAGTATTTT. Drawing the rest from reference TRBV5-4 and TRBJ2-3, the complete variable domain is ETGVTQSPTHLIKTRGQQVTLRCSSQSGHNTVSWYQQALGQGPQFIFQYYREEENGRGNFPPRFSGLQFPNYSSELNVNALELDDSALYLCASSMGTDTQYFGPGTRLTVL.

The DNA of the CDR3 is TGTGCCAGCAGCGTAGGAGGGGGCCGAGGCACAGATACGCAGTATTTT. It is translated as CASSVGGGRGTDTQYF. The chain couples TRBV9 to TRBJ2-3; 7 bases map to TRBD1. The junction had 5 bases not matched to a gene; V was cut back by 0 bases and J by 1 base. CDR1 is SGDLS and CDR2 is YYNGEE in the germline V gene. The CDR3 extends over 16 amino acids.

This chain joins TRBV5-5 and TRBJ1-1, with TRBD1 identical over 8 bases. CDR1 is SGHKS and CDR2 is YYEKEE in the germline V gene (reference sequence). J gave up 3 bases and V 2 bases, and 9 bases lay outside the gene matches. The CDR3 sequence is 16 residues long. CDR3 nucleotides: TGTGCCAGCAGCTTTCTTCCAGGACAGGGATACACTGAAGCTTTCTTT. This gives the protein CASSFLPGQGYTEAFF.

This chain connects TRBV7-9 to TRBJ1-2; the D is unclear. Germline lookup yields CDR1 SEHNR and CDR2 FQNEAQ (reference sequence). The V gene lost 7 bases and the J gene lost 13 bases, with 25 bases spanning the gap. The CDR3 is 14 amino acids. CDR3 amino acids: CASIPPWTDYGGTF. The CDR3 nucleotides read TGTGCCAGCATCCCCCCATGGACGGATTACGGCGGCACCTTC.

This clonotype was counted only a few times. The CDR3 loop is CASSSLAGGIYEQYF. As DNA, the CDR3 is TGTGCCAGCAGTTCGCTAGCGGGGGGAATCTACGAGCAGTACTTC. The rearrangement links TRBV12-3 or TRBV12-4 to TRBJ2-7; 11 nucleotides match TRBD2. The V and J ends lost 4 bases and 3 bases, in that order; junction bases with no gene match: 5. The CDR3 extends over 15 amino acids.

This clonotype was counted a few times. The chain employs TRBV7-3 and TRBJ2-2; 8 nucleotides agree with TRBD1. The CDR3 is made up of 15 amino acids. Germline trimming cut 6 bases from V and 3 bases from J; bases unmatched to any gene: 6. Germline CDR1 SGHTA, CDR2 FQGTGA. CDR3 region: CASRATGAYTGELFF. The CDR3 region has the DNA TGTGCCAGCAGAGCGACAGGGGCTTACACCGGGGAGCTGTTTTTT.